These 11 T cell receptor beta chains came from one sample sequenced in a study of T cells in Graves' hyperthyroidism and ophthalmopathy. The investigators amplified TCR beta CDR3 regions from RNA transcripts. In the first-round RT-PCR of the TCR CDR3, the HTBI primer set was used. TCRdb ran MiXCR on the multiplex PCR reads and lists one entry per CDR3 protein. The data show approximately 400,000 distinct CDR3 sequences, with roughly 13% seen just once and 28% held by the top ten. The sequenced sample consisted of blood. These TCRs come from a man between 45 and 60 years old with Graves' ophthalmopathy.

Here the CDR3 DNA reads TGTGCCAGCAGTTTGCAGGGCCGAGATCAGCCCCAGCATTTT. Translating gives CASSLQGRDQPQHF. The gene calls are TRBV27 and TRBJ1-5, with TRBD1 as a possible D gene (5 bases). Trimming stripped 3 bases from V and 5 bases from J, with 11 bases between. Germline V gives CDR1 MNHEY, CDR2 SMNVEV (reference sequence). The CDR3 length is 14 residues.

The chain carries TRBV5-1 and TRBJ2-1, with 12 nucleotides matching TRBD1. This CDR3 comprises 16 residues. CDR1 is SGHRS, CDR2 YFSETQ, per germline. V lost 4 bases, J lost 9 bases, and 11 bases stayed unmatched. CDR3 amino acids: CASSTGDRGLVGEQFF. In nucleotides, the CDR3 is TGCGCCAGCAGCACCGGGGACAGGGGGCTTGTAGGTGAGCAGTTCTTC.

This clonotype was seen at least ten times. The chain recombines TRBV28 with TRBJ1-5, with a possible D match to TRBD1 (6 bases). V was cut by 5 bases and J by 6 bases, with 17 bases left in between. Germline V gene lookup returns CDR1 MDHEN and CDR2 SYDVKM. The CDR3 sequence is 15 residues long. CDR3 amino acids: CASSPRRSRGQPQHF. In DNA form, the CDR3 reads TGTGCCAGCAGTCCTCGAAGATCCAGGGGTCAGCCCCAGCATTTT.

This clonotype was seen only a few times. This may stem from a read error, because a much larger clone lies one nucleotide away. The chain recombines TRBV27 with TRBJ1-2, with TRBD1 as a possible D gene (6 bases). Trimming pared 5 bases from V and 9 bases from J, leaving 19 bases between. Germline lookup yields CDR1 MNHEY and CDR2 SMNVEV (reference sequence). The CDR3 sequence is 14 residues long. The CDR3 loop is CASSPADSWSSYTF. DNA of the CDR3: TGTGCCAGCAGTCCCGCGGACAGTTGGAGTAGCTACACCTTC.

This clonotype occurred many times. The genes are TRBV2 and TRBJ1-4, with 7 bases fitting TRBD1. CDR1 is SNHLY, CDR2 FYNNEI, per germline. CDR3 length: 19 amino acids. With V trimmed by 5 bases and J by 0 bases, 15 bases remained unmatched. CDR3 residues: CASSNTGTAWDATNEKLFF. The DNA of the CDR3 is TGTGCCAGCAGTAACACCGGGACAGCTTGGGATGCAACTAATGAAAAACTGTTTTTT.

This clonotype was observed many times. This chain connects TRBV6-1 to TRBJ1-1; weak D call: TRBD1 (6 bases). Germline-derived CDR1 and CDR2 are MNHNS and SASEGT. The V gene lost 6 bases and the J gene lost 1 base, with 15 bases spanning the gap. CDR3 length equals 15 residues. DNA of the CDR3: TGTGCCAGCAGAGAAACAGGGTTTTGGAACACTGAAGCTTTCTTT. Its translation: CASRETGFWNTEAFF.

This clonotype has a count of ten or more. The gene calls are TRBV9 and TRBJ2-7; 8 nucleotides align to TRBD1. The CDR3 sequence is 16 residues long. Germline assignment: CDR1 SGDLS and CDR2 YYNGEE. Trimming took 0 bases from V and 6 from J; bases not matched to a gene: 11. CDR3 in amino acids: CASSVGQGTGTIEQYF. The CDR3 bases are TGTGCCAGCAGCGTAGGTCAGGGGACAGGAACAATCGAGCAGTACTTC.

This clonotype was picked up many times. V and J are TRBV14 and TRBJ1-1; D unresolved. The germline V and J ends were trimmed by 2 bases and 1 base, with 5 bases remaining between them. CDR1 and CDR2 from the germline V gene are SGHDN and FVKESK. CDR3 length equals 13 residues. CDR3 loop: CASSQHQNTEAFF. The DNA of the CDR3 is TGTGCCAGCAGCCAACACCAGAACACTGAAGCTTTCTTT.

This clonotype was counted a few times. The V and J genes are TRBV20-1 and TRBJ1-5; TRBD1 agrees at 8 bases. CDR3 length: 14 residues. Germline V gene sequence: CDR1 DFQATT, CDR2 SNEGSKA (reference sequence). The J segment lost 4 bases and the V segment lost 5 bases, leaving 7 bases of the junction unmatched. The CDR3 DNA sequence: TGCAGTGCTTCAGGGGGCGTTAGGAATCAGCCCCAGCATTTT. As protein: CSASGGVRNQPQHF.

This clonotype was detected only a few times. The V and J genes are TRBV29-1 and TRBJ1-3; TRBD1 aligns across 10 bases. After removal of 3 bases from V and 4 bases from J, the junction contained 6 bases not matched to a gene. Germline V gene data show CDR1 as SQVTM and CDR2 as ANQGSEA. The CDR3 loop spans 15 amino acids. The CDR3, as DNA: TGCAGCGTTGATGGCGACAGGGGGCAAGGAAACACCATATATTTT. Encoded protein: CSVDGDRGQGNTIYF.

This clonotype was seen many times. The J gene is TRBJ2-3, the V gene TRBV7-6, with 14 bases fitting TRBD2. Per the germline V gene, CDR1 is SGHVS and CDR2 is FNYEAQ. The CDR3 is 17 residues long. V shed 6 bases and J 0 bases; nucleotides not matched to a gene: 5. Here the CDR3 reads CASSYGTSGRSTDTQYF. Written as DNA, the CDR3 is TGTGCCAGCAGTTACGGGACTAGCGGGAGAAGCACAGATACGCAGTATTTT.